The following is a T cell receptor beta chain sequence with its context. This clonotype was detected only a few times. Its binding antigen is unknown. No qualities accompany the bases; no much larger clone lies one base away. The data belong to a study of spatial heterogeneity in lung cancer (dated by TCRdb to between 2018 and 2021). Regarding the research as a whole: More beta-chain than alpha-chain transcripts were consistently detected, likely reflecting higher beta-chain transcript abundance. In tumor regions, TCR transcript counts showed a strong correlation with a T cell transcriptional module score from matched bulk RNA-seq. In the raw uncorrected reads, each unique combination of TCR and UMI appeared on average more than ten times. The study quantitatively compared TCR alpha and beta repertoires across multiple tumor regions, matched nontumor lung and blood in non-small cell lung cancer. The study linked features of the TCR repertoire to counts of nonsynonymous mutations, which were determined by whole-exome sequencing of tumor tissue. At surgery, both alpha and beta chains were TCR-sequenced in fewer than 250 tumor regions, fewer than 80 matched nontumor lung samples and around 50 PBMC samples. Here is what the overall study found, with its caveats: TCR-seq was estimated to cover only roughly 7% of tumor T cells for alpha chains and roughly 14% for beta chains. The number of expanded intratumoral alpha and beta TCRs correlated with the tumor nonsynonymous mutation count. Confirming at a functional level the hypothesis that regional TCRs recognize regional mutations was considered to require additional single-cell paired TCR alpha and beta sequencing. Counts of ubiquitous and regional expanded TCRs were found to correlate with counts of ubiquitous and regional nonsynonymous mutations, respectively.

Library preparation used 5' RACE. Sequencing was carried out with a NextSeq 500. To allow correction of PCR and sequencing errors, the TCR library protocol tagged every TCR cDNA molecule with a unique molecular identifier. Regarding the original processing steps: Decombinator tools were used for TCR identification, UMI-based error correction and CDR3 extraction. TCRs above a frequency of 2 per 1,000, corresponding to the top 1% of the tumor frequency distribution, were defined as expanded. Expanded tumor TCRs were classed as regional if statistically deemed absent (corrected P<0.05) from at least one tumor region, otherwise ubiquitous. Renyi diversity was calculated using the R vegan package after each repertoire was subsampled 100 times to 5,000 TCRs. To build CDR3 similarity networks, amino acid triplet string-kernel similarity was used, and CDR3s were connected when their pairwise similarity was above 0.82. Starting from the raw public reads, TCRdb applied fastp trimming at Q25, assembled clones with MiXCR and retained in-frame beta chains. CDR3 protein sequences are deduplicated, and each keeps its most common genes and DNA. Here the V and J calls rest on TCRdb's processing, not on the authors' analysis. The sample table shows over 25,000 distinct CDR3 sequences, and roughly 7.2% are seen once. The biggest ten clones account for roughly a quarter of the sample.

CDR1 and CDR2 (MGHRA, YSYEKL) derive from the germline V gene. Including the terminal cysteine and phenylalanine, the CDR3 comprises 13 residues. Only the CDR3 DNA stays, 39 bases, in frame from base 1. Relative to germline, V is 3 bases shorter and J is 5 bases shorter, with 10 bases between their ends. The time point label, read with the paper, signifies: sample taken at primary tumor resection. Samples were obtained from about 75 patients with early-stage, untreated non-small cell lung cancer from the lung TRACERx cohort. Whole RNA extracted from tumor and nontumor lung tissue, or from cryopreserved PBMC samples, was used for TCR sequencing without cell sorting. A patient was chosen for TCR sequencing only when enough RNA was available from at least two tumor regions. Before being selected, tumor and adjacent nontumor lung specimens were reviewed by a lung pathologist.

The sequence links TRBV4-1 to TRBJ2-5, with a tentative D call of TRBD1 or TRBD2, each matching 5 bases. The receptor's source is a male donor with early-stage non-small cell lung cancer. The input for sequencing was lung tumor tissue, taken at surgery. In nucleotides, the sequence is TGCGCCAGCAGCCAGGGGGTGGGGGAGACCCAGTACTTC. Translation gives CASSQGVGETQYF.